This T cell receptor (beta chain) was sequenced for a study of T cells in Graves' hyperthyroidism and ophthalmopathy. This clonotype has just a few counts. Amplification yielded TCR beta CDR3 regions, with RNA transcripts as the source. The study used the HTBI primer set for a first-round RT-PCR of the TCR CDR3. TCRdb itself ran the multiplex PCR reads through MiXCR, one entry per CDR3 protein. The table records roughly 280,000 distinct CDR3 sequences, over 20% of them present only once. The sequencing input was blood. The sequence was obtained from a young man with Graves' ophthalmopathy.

The CDR3 loop is CASSDWTGINYEQYF. The CDR3, as DNA: TGCGCCAGCAGTGATTGGACAGGAATTAACTACGAGCAGTACTTC. The V gene is TRBV10-2, the J gene TRBJ2-7, with 7 bases aligning to TRBD1. There are 15 residues in the CDR3. Germline assignment: CDR1 WSHSY and CDR2 SAAADI. The junction had 8 bases not matched to a gene; V was cut back by 3 bases and J by 3 bases.